Shown below are 9 T cell receptor beta chains from a single sample sequenced in a study of cytomegalovirus exposure and HLA in healthy donors (dated by TCRdb to the late 2010s). Receptors were amplified or captured by the immunoSEQ multiplex PCR assay. The multiplex PCR relied on a mix of 60 forward primers for TCR Vbeta segments and 13 reverse primers for TCR Jbeta segments. Here the immuneACCESS table is served through TCRdb, limited to in-frame sequences with V and J called. Missing clones are a known gap in these copies; in checked studies unresolved V genes cover under half, and the rest lacks a known reason. Here the sample has 120,000 or so clones; about 86% occur a single time. The leading ten clones occupy approximately 2.2% of the sample. Specimen: PBMCs. The receptor source for this set is a woman in her thirties or forties in good health and CMV-seronegative.

The V gene is TRBV10-3, the J gene TRBJ1-1, with a possible D match to TRBD1 (5 bases). In germline, CDR1 is ENHRY, CDR2 SYGVKD. This CDR3 region has 11 residues. Trimming took 6 bases from V and 4 from J, leaving 6 bases between them. CDR3 nucleotide sequence: TGTGCCATCAGGCAGGGCACTGAAGCTTTCTTT. This sequence encodes CAIRQGTEAFF.

The rearrangement links TRBV2 to TRBJ1-3; D unclear. Looked up from germline, CDR1 is SNHLY and CDR2 is FYNNEI. The CDR3 runs to 13 residues. Deletions cut 2 bases from V and 2 bases from J, with 4 bases between. The CDR3 bases are TGTGCCAGCAGTGAAACAGCTGGAAACACCATATATTTT. Its protein is CASSETAGNTIYF. Complete variable domain (other parts from reference TRBV2 and TRBJ1-3): EPEVTQTPSHQVTQMGQEVILRCVPISNHLYFYWYRQILGQKVEFLVSFYNNEISEKSEIFDDQFSVERPDGSNFTLKIRSTKLEDSAMYFCASSETAGNTIYFGEGSWLTVV.

V usage is TRBV2 and J usage is TRBJ1-2, with 8 bases lining up with TRBD1. The CDR3 is 18 residues long. Germline CDR1 SNHLY, CDR2 FYNNEI. With 1 base clipped from V and 4 bases from J, the junction kept 14 bases outside the gene matches. The CDR3 loop reads CASSEVGAGGDRLYGYTF. The CDR3 DNA reads as TGTGCCAGCAGTGAAGTGGGGGCAGGGGGCGATAGGCTCTATGGCTACACCTTC. The full variable domain, completed using reference TRBV2 and TRBJ1-2, is EPEVTQTPSHQVTQMGQEVILRCVPISNHLYFYWYRQILGQKVEFLVSFYNNEISEKSEIFDDQFSVERPDGSNFTLKIRSTKLEDSAMYFCASSEVGAGGDRLYGYTFGSGTRLTVV.

The chain employs TRBV5-1 and TRBJ2-7; TRBD1 agrees at 10 bases. CDR1 and CDR2 from the germline V gene are SGHRS and YFSETQ. The CDR3 is 13 amino acids. V gave up 2 bases and J gave up 8 bases; unmatched junction bases: 4. The CDR3 loop is CASSFGTGVQQYF. CDR3 DNA: TGCGCCAGCAGCTTTGGGACAGGGGTTCAGCAGTACTTC.

The V and J genes are TRBV4-2 and TRBJ2-7, with 10 positions matching TRBD2. The germline V gene has CDR1 LGHNA and CDR2 YNFKEQ. V trimming: 1 base; J trimming: 7 bases; junction bases outside the gene matches: 10. The CDR3 sequence is 16 residues long. CDR3 region: CASSQGLPSGRGEQYF. Written as DNA, the CDR3 is TGTGCCAGCAGCCAAGGCCTTCCTAGCGGGAGAGGGGAGCAGTACTTC.

The chain carries TRBV7-2 and TRBJ2-7, with a possible D match to TRBD1 (6 bases). The CDR3 spans 12 residues. Germline CDR1 reads SGHTA; CDR2 reads FQGNSA. Between the trimmed V and J ends, which lost 5 bases and 4 bases, there was a span of 9 bases. DNA for the CDR3: TGTGCCAGCAGCCGTACAGGGTACGAGCAGTACTTC. The encoded protein is CASSRTGYEQYF.

V and J are TRBV30 and TRBJ2-7; D might be TRBD1 (5 bases). V lost 2 bases and J 1 base, leaving 12 bases between the germline ends. Germline V gives CDR1 GTSNPN, CDR2 SVGIG (reference sequence). This CDR3 comprises 14 residues. In nucleotides, the CDR3 is TGTGCCTGGAGTCGCCAGGGCTTTTCCTACGAGCAGTACTTC. Its translation is CAWSRQGFSYEQYF.

In its sample, this clone was seen once. This sequence joins TRBV5-8 and TRBJ1-3; D call uncertain. V dropped 1 base and J dropped 4 bases, with 6 bases sitting between them. The CDR3 is 13 amino acids. In germline, CDR1 is SGHTS, CDR2 YDEGEE. The CDR3 here is CASSLQIGNTIYF. In DNA, the CDR3 is TGTGCCAGCAGCTTGCAGATAGGAAACACCATATATTTT.

The J gene is TRBJ2-1, the V gene TRBV4-2; TRBD2 agrees at 11 bases. With V trimmed by 8 bases and J by 5 bases, 5 bases remained unmatched. Germline lookup yields CDR1 LGHNA and CDR2 YNFKEQ. The CDR3 contains 14 residues. The DNA for the CDR3 is TGTGCCAGCGCAGTAGCGGGAGGGAACAATGAGCAGTTCTTC. Its translation: CASAVAGGNNEQFF.